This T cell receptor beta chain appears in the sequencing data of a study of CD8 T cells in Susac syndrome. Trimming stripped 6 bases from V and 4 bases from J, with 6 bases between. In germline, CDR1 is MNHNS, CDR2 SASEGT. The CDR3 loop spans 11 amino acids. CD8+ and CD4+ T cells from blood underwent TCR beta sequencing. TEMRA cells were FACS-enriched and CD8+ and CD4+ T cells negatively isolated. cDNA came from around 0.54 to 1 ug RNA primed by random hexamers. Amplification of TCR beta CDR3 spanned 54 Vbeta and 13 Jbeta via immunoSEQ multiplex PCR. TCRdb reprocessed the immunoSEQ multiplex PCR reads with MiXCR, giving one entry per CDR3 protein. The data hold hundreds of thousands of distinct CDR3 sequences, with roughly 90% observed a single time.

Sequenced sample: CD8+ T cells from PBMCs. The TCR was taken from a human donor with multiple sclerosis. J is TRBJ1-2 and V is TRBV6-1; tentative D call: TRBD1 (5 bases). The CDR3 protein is CASRTVYGYTF. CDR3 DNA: TGTGCCAGCAGGACAGTCTATGGCTACACCTTC.